Sequencing of this TCR beta chain was carried out in a study of shared clonotypes between healthy human individuals. Turning to the study itself: Per-donor plates numbered three CD4 naive, three CD4 memory, two CD8 naive and one CD8 memory. Study-wide findings and caveats: Larger richness was generally estimated for naive than memory subsets.

A remark on this clone: Its antigen remains unknown. At the DNA level, this CDR3 is encoded by other sequences in the same sample as well.

Running of the assay took place at deep level. Repertoires were generated with immunoSEQ multiplex PCR, while TCRdb's copy carries only in-frame clones and drops some. The sample has around 980,000 clones; about 80% are singletons. Between the trimmed V and J ends, which lost 0 bases and 4 bases, there was a span of 8 bases. Per the germline V gene, CDR1 is SGDLS and CDR2 is YYNGEE. This CDR3 is 15 amino acids long. Everyone who donated was a Caucasian adult who lived in Nashville, Tennessee. J is TRBJ2-6 and V is TRBV9, with D perhaps TRBD1 or TRBD2 (6 bases each). The receptor comes from a man aged 18 to 29 in good health. Some clones in this sample may be carry-over from other donors' samples. The sequenced sample consisted of memory CD4+ T cells from PBMCs. Sample subset: CD45RA-negative fraction. The CDR3: CASSVAGAGANVLTF. Here the CDR3 DNA reads TGTGCCAGCAGCGTAGCGGGGGCCGGGGCCAACGTCCTGACTTTC.